Below, 12 T cell receptor beta chains from the same sample are listed, as sequenced in a study of cytomegalovirus exposure and HLA in healthy donors. Sequencing was performed with immunoSEQ multiplex PCR; in TCRdb, only in-frame clones are kept and a portion is missing. The table includes 150,000 to 200,000 clones, 89% detected once. Input material: PBMCs. These receptors came from a woman aged 18-29 years in good health and CMV-seropositive.

J is TRBJ2-1 and V is TRBV7-8; TRBD2 aligns across 14 bases. From germline, CDR1 is SGHVS and CDR2 FQNEAQ. With V trimmed by 5 bases and J by 6 bases, 9 bases remained unmatched. The CDR3 covers 17 residues. CDR3 coding DNA: TGTGCCAGCAGCATCCCGACTAGCGGGAGGGTTTCCAATGAGCAGTTCTTC. Protein product: CASSIPTSGRVSNEQFF.

The V call is TRBV5-1, the J call TRBJ2-4, with 8 bases identical to TRBD1. V dropped 0 bases and J dropped 8; count of bases not matched to a gene: 4. The CDR3 contains 14 residues. CDR1 SGHRS and CDR2 YFSETQ come from the germline V gene. For the CDR3, the DNA is TGCGCCAGCAGCTTGGGACAGGGGTGGGACATTCAGTACTTC. This sequence encodes CASSLGQGWDIQYF.

The CDR3 is CASSWTAQETQYF. The CDR3 coding sequence is TGTGCCAGCAGCTGGACAGCCCAAGAGACCCAGTACTTC. This chain joins TRBV11-2 and TRBJ2-5, with a weak D call TRBD1 (6 bases). V lost 4 bases and J 1 base, leaving 7 bases between the germline ends. Germline V lookup: CDR1 SGHAT, CDR2 FQNNGV. The CDR3 is made up of 13 amino acids.

The CDR3 reads CASTLLGGNTEAFF. For the CDR3, the DNA is TGTGCCAGCACCCTTTTGGGGGGAAACACTGAAGCTTTCTTT. V is TRBV28 and J is TRBJ1-1; tentatively, D is TRBD1 (5 bases). V gave up 7 bases and J gave up 2 bases, with 14 bases separating them. The CDR3 is made up of 14 amino acids. In germline, CDR1 is MDHEN, CDR2 SYDVKM.

The chain combines TRBV28 with TRBJ2-7; 10 bases map to TRBD1. The CDR3 runs to 12 residues. Germline V gene sequence: CDR1 MDHEN, CDR2 SYDVKM. The J segment lost 12 bases and the V segment lost 5 bases, leaving 7 bases of the junction unmatched. The CDR3 DNA follows: TGTGCCAGCAGTCAACGGGACAGGGGTCTGTACTTC. The encoded protein is CASSQRDRGLYF.

The chain uses TRBV29-1 and TRBJ2-7, with a tentative D call TRBD2 (5 bases). Germline CDR1 reads SQVTM; CDR2 reads ANQGSEA. The CDR3 spans 15 residues. Trimming stripped 6 bases from V and 7 bases from J, with 25 bases between. The CDR3 sequence is CSVVPGSAQTWEQYF. CDR3 in DNA: TGCAGCGTGGTCCCGGGGAGCGCTCAGACCTGGGAGCAGTACTTC.

The chain combines TRBV19 with TRBJ2-7; 7 bases fit TRBD1. This CDR3 has 15 residues. V lost 4 bases and J lost 1; bases outside the gene matches: 7. CDR1 is LNHDA and CDR2 is SQIVND in the germline V gene (reference sequence). The CDR3 spells CASSTQGLNSYEQYF. For the CDR3, the DNA is TGTGCCAGTAGTACACAGGGGCTGAATTCCTACGAGCAGTACTTC.

The J gene is TRBJ1-4, the V gene TRBV28; TRBD1 matches at 7 bases. The CDR3 totals 14 residues. The J segment lost 7 bases and the V segment lost 2 bases, leaving 4 bases of the junction unmatched. Per the germline V gene, CDR1 is MDHEN and CDR2 is SYDVKM. The CDR3 loop reads CASSLEGAGEKLFF. For the CDR3, the DNA is TGTGCCAGCAGTTTAGAGGGGGCGGGTGAAAAACTGTTTTTT.

The count of this clone is one. This chain joins TRBV29-1 and TRBJ2-7; D remains unclear. The CDR3 has 14 amino acids. The germline V gene encodes CDR1 SQVTM and CDR2 ANQGSEA. Trimming shortened V by 4 bases and J by 0 bases, and 13 bases separated the two germline ends. The CDR3 is CSVVKRTSSYEQYF. DNA of the CDR3: TGCAGCGTTGTCAAGCGAACCAGCTCCTACGAGCAGTACTTC.

This chain connects TRBV30 to TRBJ2-5; tentatively, D is TRBD1 (5 bases). Trimming removed 4 bases from V and 4 bases from J, with 13 bases in between. There are 13 residues in the CDR3. The V gene's germline CDR1 is GTSNPN and CDR2 SVGIG (reference sequence). The chain's CDR3 is CAWTGNRRETQYF. Written as DNA, the CDR3 is TGTGCCTGGACAGGGAATCGACGAGAGACCCAGTACTTC.

The chain couples TRBV6-5 to TRBJ2-7; tentatively, D is TRBD2 (6 bases). CDR1 is MNHEY and CDR2 is SVGAGI in the germline V gene. The CDR3 runs 15 residues. V gave up 7 bases and J gave up 4 bases, with 20 bases separating them. CDR3 nucleotides: TGTGCCAGCACCCCCCAAATCGGGAGTTCGTACGAGCAGTACTTC. Translating gives CASTPQIGSSYEQYF.

The chain carries TRBV28 and TRBJ2-7; the match to TRBD2 covers 9 bases. The trim removed 6 bases at V and 0 bases at J, leaving 12 bases unmatched. Germline V lookup: CDR1 MDHEN, CDR2 SYDVKM. CDR3 size: 17 residues. CDR3: CASRLAGAAPSSYEQYF. CDR3 DNA sequence: TGTGCCAGCAGGTTAGCGGGAGCGGCCCCCAGCTCCTACGAGCAGTACTTC.